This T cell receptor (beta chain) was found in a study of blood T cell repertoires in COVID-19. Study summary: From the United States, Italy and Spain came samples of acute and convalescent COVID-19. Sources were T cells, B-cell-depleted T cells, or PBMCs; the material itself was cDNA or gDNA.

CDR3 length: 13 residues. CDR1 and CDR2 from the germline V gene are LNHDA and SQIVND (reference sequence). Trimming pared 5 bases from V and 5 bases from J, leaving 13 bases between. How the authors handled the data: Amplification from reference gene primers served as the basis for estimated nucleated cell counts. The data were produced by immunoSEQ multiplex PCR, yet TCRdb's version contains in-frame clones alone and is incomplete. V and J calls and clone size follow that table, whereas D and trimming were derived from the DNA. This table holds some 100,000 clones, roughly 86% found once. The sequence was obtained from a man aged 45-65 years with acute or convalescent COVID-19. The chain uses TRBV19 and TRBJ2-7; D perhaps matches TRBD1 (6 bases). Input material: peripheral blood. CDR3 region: CASSVQGFNEQYF. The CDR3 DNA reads TGTGCCAGTAGTGTCCAGGGGTTCAACGAGCAGTACTTC. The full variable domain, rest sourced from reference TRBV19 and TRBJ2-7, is DGGITQSPKYLFRKEGQNVTLSCEQNLNHDAMYWYRQDPGQGLRLIYYSQIVNDFQKGDIAEGYSVSREKKESFPLTVTSAQKNPTAFYLCASSVQGFNEQYFGPGTRLTVT.